The 13 T cell receptor beta chains in this list originate from one sample, sequenced in a study of T cells in Graves' hyperthyroidism and ophthalmopathy. The source material, RNA transcripts, was used to amplify TCR beta CDR3 regions. TCR CDR3 regions were first amplified by RT-PCR with HTBI primers. Each CDR3 protein gets one entry after TCRdb re-called the multiplex PCR reads with MiXCR. The repertoire holds about 520,000 distinct CDR3 sequences, with less than 25% as singletons. What was sequenced was blood. The receptors originated from a woman in her twenties or thirties with Graves' ophthalmopathy.

As to this clonotype: A much bigger clone sits one base away, suggesting this may be a read error. This CDR3 fails to terminate in the conserved phenylalanine or tryptophan, so it likely reflects a read error. The V and J genes are TRBV7-2 and TRBJ1-2; no definite D call. The germline gives CDR1 SGHTA, CDR2 FQGNSA. CDR3 length: 15 residues. The germline V and J ends were trimmed by 1 base and 0 bases, with 9 bases remaining between them. This CDR3 reads CASSLVWRTNYGYTV. CDR3 bases: TGTGCCAGCAGCTTAGTTTGGCGGACTAACTATGGCTACACCGTC.

V gene TRBV6-2 or TRBV6-3 combines with J gene TRBJ2-7; a weak D match, TRBD1 (6 bases). This CDR3 is built from 13 residues. Deletions cut 9 bases from V and 5 bases from J, with 17 bases between. Looked up from germline, CDR1 is MNHEY and CDR2 is SVGEGT. CDR3 protein: CASQVTGWNEQYF. The CDR3 coding sequence is TGTGCCAGTCAAGTAACAGGGTGGAACGAGCAGTACTTC.

This clonotype was detected ten times or more. The chain has TRBV7-3 and TRBJ2-2; D not resolved. V lost 5 bases to trimming and J lost 1 base, with 14 bases between them. The CDR3 spans 16 residues. Germline values: CDR1 SGHTA, CDR2 FQGTGA. This chain's CDR3 is CASSPGGRKNTGELFF. For the CDR3, the DNA is TGTGCCAGCAGCCCTGGTGGGCGGAAGAACACCGGGGAGCTGTTTTTT.

The chain has TRBV15 and TRBJ2-7, with D possibly being TRBD1 (5 bases). This CDR3 is 15 amino acids long. The germline V gene has CDR1 LNHNV and CDR2 YYDKDF (reference sequence). The ends were cut back, 0 bases at V and 3 bases at J, with 12 bases in the middle. In nucleotides, the CDR3 is TGTGCCACCAGCAGAGAAGGGCAGGGCAGCTACGAGCAGTACTTC. Its translation is CATSREGQGSYEQYF.

On this clonotype: Just one base apart from a much larger clone, this may be a read error. The chain combines TRBV4-1 with TRBJ1-1, with a tentative D call TRBD1 (6 bases). Germline V gives CDR1 MGHRA, CDR2 YSYEKL. This CDR3 is built from 14 residues. The CDR3 spells CASSQDGGGTESFF. The DNA for the CDR3 is TGCGCCAGCAGCCAAGACGGGGGCGGAACTGAATCTTTCTTT.

The chain combines TRBV28 with TRBJ1-5, with a weak D call TRBD1 (6 bases). V was shortened by 1 base and J by 5 bases, with 12 bases between the two germline ends. The CDR3 length is 15 residues. Germline CDR1 MDHEN, CDR2 SYDVKM. The CDR3 DNA follows: TGTGCCAGCAGTTTATCACTCGCAGGGGATCAGCCCCAGCATTTT. Translating it yields CASSLSLAGDQPQHF.

This clonotype was recorded at least ten times. The rearrangement joins TRBV29-1 to TRBJ2-7, with D possibly being TRBD1 (6 bases). V dropped 6 bases and J dropped 2 bases, with 14 bases sitting between them. Per the germline V gene, CDR1 is SQVTM and CDR2 is ANQGSEA. The CDR3 runs to 13 residues. CDR3 in DNA: TGCAGCGTGGTGGGGGCCCGTACCTACGAGCAGTACTTC. Amino acid sequence: CSVVGARTYEQYF.

V gene TRBV19 combines with J gene TRBJ2-7, with a tentative D call TRBD1 (5 bases). This CDR3 spans 14 amino acids. Trimming pared 6 bases from V and 5 bases from J, leaving 17 bases between. In germline, CDR1 is LNHDA, CDR2 SQIVND (reference sequence). The CDR3 region has the DNA TGTGCCAGTAGCTGGCAGGGTACGATGAACGAGCAGTACTTC. It translates to CASSWQGTMNEQYF. Full variable domain (outside the CDR3, taken from reference TRBV19 and TRBJ2-7): DGGITQSPKYLFRKEGQNVTLSCEQNLNHDAMYWYRQDPGQGLRLIYYSQIVNDFQKGDIAEGYSVSREKKESFPLTVTSAQKNPTAFYLCASSWQGTMNEQYFGPGTRLTVT.

The chain uses TRBV10-3 and TRBJ1-3; 9 bases are shared with TRBD1. The germline CDR1 and CDR2 sequences are ENHRY and SYGVKD. The CDR3 length is 16 residues. The J segment lost 1 base and the V segment lost 2 bases, leaving 3 bases of the junction unmatched. Written as DNA, the CDR3 is TGTGCCATCAGTGAGCCCGGGACAGGGTCTGGAAACACCATATATTTT. Protein: CAISEPGTGSGNTIYF.

This clonotype was recorded at least ten times. The chain combines TRBV18 with TRBJ1-1; D might be TRBD1 (5 bases). Deletions cut 0 bases from V and 3 bases from J, with 14 bases between. This CDR3 has 16 residues. Looked up from germline, CDR1 is KGHSH and CDR2 is LQKENI. The CDR3 DNA reads TGTGCCAGCTCACCACCGTGGGGGAATGGGGACACTGAAGCTTTCTTT. Translation: CASSPPWGNGDTEAFF.

J is TRBJ1-3 and V is TRBV14; D gene unclear. The CDR3 has 15 amino acids. V was trimmed by 0 bases and J by 4 bases, leaving 10 bases between them. Germline values: CDR1 SGHDN, CDR2 FVKESK. The CDR3 is CASSQDRGAGNTIYF. In nucleotides, the CDR3 is TGTGCCAGCAGCCAAGATCGGGGAGCCGGAAACACCATATATTTT.

This clonotype was seen many times. The V gene is TRBV29-1, the J gene TRBJ1-3; a weak D match, TRBD1 (5 bases). CDR1 is SQVTM, CDR2 ANQGSEA, per germline. The CDR3 totals 13 residues. Trimming cost V 5 bases and J 0 bases, with 8 bases left between them. The CDR3 protein is CSVSTVSGNTIYF. The CDR3 DNA is TGCAGCGTTTCGACAGTCTCTGGAAACACCATATATTTT.

This clonotype was seen at least ten times. This sequence joins TRBV7-2 and TRBJ2-5; a weak D match, TRBD1 (7 bases). Trimming pared 1 base from V and 5 bases from J, leaving 17 bases between. Germline V CDR1 and CDR2: SGHTA, FQGNSA. This CDR3 is 16 amino acids long. The CDR3 loop reads CASSLEGASARETQYF. CDR3 DNA: TGTGCCAGCAGCTTAGAGGGGGCTAGCGCCCGGGAGACCCAGTACTTC.